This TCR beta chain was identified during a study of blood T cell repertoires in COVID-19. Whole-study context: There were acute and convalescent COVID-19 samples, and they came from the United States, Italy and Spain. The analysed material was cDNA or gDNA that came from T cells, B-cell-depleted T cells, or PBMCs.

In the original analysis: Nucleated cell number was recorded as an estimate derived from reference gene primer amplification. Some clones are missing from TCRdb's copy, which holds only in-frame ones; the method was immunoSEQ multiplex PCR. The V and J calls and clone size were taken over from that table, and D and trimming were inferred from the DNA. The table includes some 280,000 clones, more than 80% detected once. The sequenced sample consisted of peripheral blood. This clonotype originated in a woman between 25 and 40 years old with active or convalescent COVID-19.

CDR3 nucleotide sequence: TGTGCCAGCAGCTTCTTAGCGGGGGGGCCCAATGAGCAGTTCTTC. Amino acids: CASSFLAGGPNEQFF. The chain employs TRBV9 and TRBJ2-1, with 11 bases fitting TRBD2. V was pared by 4 bases and J by 6 bases, with 6 bases of the junction left unmatched. Germline V gene lookup returns CDR1 SGDLS and CDR2 YYNGEE. The CDR3 loop spans 15 amino acids.